These 29 T cell receptor beta chains originate from one sample sequenced in a study of T-cell memory formation after mild COVID-19. TCRdb ran MiXCR on the 5' RACE reads and lists one entry per CDR3 protein. The sample yields around 450,000 distinct CDR3 sequences, 20% seen once. Sequencing was done on a sample of PBMCs or a T cell subset sorted from them (not recorded which). All receptors come from an adult woman who had mild COVID-19 (a few samples of this study predate the infection). Cell type and time point are not known.

V gene TRBV6-4 combines with J gene TRBJ2-3, with TRBD2 matching 7 bases. V dropped 2 bases and J dropped 4; count of bases not matched to a gene: 6. The CDR3 covers 15 residues. Germline V CDR1 and CDR2: MRHNA, SNTAGT. The CDR3 region is CASSDQAGNADTQYF. The CDR3 nucleotides read TGTGCCAGCAGTGACCAAGCGGGAAACGCAGATACGCAGTATTTT.

V usage is TRBV5-6 and J usage is TRBJ2-2; no clear D. V lost 0 bases and J 4 bases, leaving 13 bases between the germline ends. The CDR3 covers 16 residues. From germline, CDR1 is SGHDT and CDR2 YYEEEE. For the CDR3, the DNA is TGTGCCAGCAGCTTGGACAGCCGAAGAGGCACCGGGGAGCTGTTTTTT. This translates into CASSLDSRRGTGELFF. The complete variable domain, with remaining parts taken from reference TRBV5-6 and TRBJ2-2, reads DAGVTQSPTHLIKTRGQQVTLRCSPKSGHDTVSWYQQALGQGPQFIFQYYEEEERQRGNFPDRFSGHQFPNYSSELNVNALLLGDSALYLCASSLDSRRGTGELFFGEGSRLTVL.

The table lists this clonotype with many counts. The chain links TRBV4-1 to TRBJ2-3, with D unclear. This CDR3 is 16 amino acids long. Between the trimmed V and J ends, which lost 0 bases and 6 bases, there was a span of 16 bases. Germline-derived CDR1 and CDR2 are MGHRA and YSYEKL. In DNA form, the CDR3 reads TGCGCCAGCAGCCAAGATCCTCCCTACCGACGGGATACGCAGTATTTT. This translates into CASSQDPPYRRDTQYF.

The chain joins TRBV2 to TRBJ2-5; D unclear. Trimming took off 6 bases at V and 5 bases at J, with 7 bases between the two ends. Germline V gene lookup returns CDR1 SNHLY and CDR2 FYNNEI. The CDR3 covers 11 residues. CDR3 protein: CASREWETQYF. DNA for the CDR3: TGTGCCAGCAGGGAATGGGAGACCCAGTACTTC. Variable domain in full (rest from reference TRBV2 and TRBJ2-5): EPEVTQTPSHQVTQMGQEVILRCVPISNHLYFYWYRQILGQKVEFLVSFYNNEISEKSEIFDDQFSVERPDGSNFTLKIRSTKLEDSAMYFCASREWETQYFGPGTRLLVL.

The V gene is TRBV20-1, the J gene TRBJ2-1, with a tentative D call TRBD1 (7 bases). The V end was cut by 6 bases, the J end by 3 bases, with 21 bases between. Germline V gene data show CDR1 as DFQATT and CDR2 as SNEGSKA (reference sequence). CDR3 length equals 16 residues. This CDR3 is CSATHPRGDRYNEQFF. Written as DNA, the CDR3 is TGCAGTGCAACGCACCCCAGGGGGGACCGCTACAATGAGCAGTTCTTC.

The chain has TRBV14 and TRBJ1-1; possibly TRBD1 for D (5 bases). The CDR3 is 14 amino acids. V lost 3 bases and J lost 4, with 12 bases in between. Per the germline V gene, CDR1 is SGHDN and CDR2 is FVKESK. In DNA form, the CDR3 reads TGTGCCAGCAGCCAGTGGGACGGACGCACTGAAGCTTTCTTT. Translation gives CASSQWDGRTEAFF.

The genes are TRBV5-6 and TRBJ1-1; unclear D gene. The ends were cut back, 6 bases at V and 0 bases at J, with 12 bases in the middle. The CDR3 is 14 residues long. In germline, CDR1 is SGHDT, CDR2 YYEEEE. The chain's CDR3 is CASTVGRLNTEAFF. Written as DNA, the CDR3 is TGTGCCAGCACTGTAGGACGGCTGAACACTGAAGCTTTCTTT.

CDR3 DNA sequence: TGCGCCAGCAGTAAAACCGGGACAGGGTCCTACGAGCAGTACTTC. This encodes CASSKTGTGSYEQYF. The chain recombines TRBV4-1 with TRBJ2-7; 9 bases line up with TRBD1. The V gene's germline CDR1 is MGHRA and CDR2 YSYEKL. This CDR3 has 15 amino acids. Losses at the gene ends were 6 bases for V and 1 base for J; bases not matched to a gene: 7.

The rearrangement links TRBV5-1 to TRBJ2-1, with a possible D match to TRBD2 (5 bases). With 0 bases removed from V and 9 bases from J, the gap between germline ends came to 10 bases. This CDR3 is built from 13 residues. Germline CDR1 SGHRS, CDR2 YFSETQ. CDR3 sequence reads: CASSLGVAFEQFF. CDR3 nucleotides: TGCGCCAGCAGCTTGGGGGTAGCGTTTGAGCAGTTCTTC.

This clonotype showed up just a few times. The chain employs TRBV6-5 and TRBJ2-7; weak D call: TRBD1 (6 bases). V lost 4 bases to trimming and J lost 6 bases, with 10 bases between them. CDR3 length equals 12 residues. Germline V gene sequence: CDR1 MNHEY, CDR2 SVGAGI. CDR3 sequence: CASSSQGPEQYF. As DNA, the CDR3 is TGTGCCAGCAGTTCACAGGGTCCCGAGCAGTACTTC.

Only a few counts were recorded for this clonotype. The chain is built from TRBV29-1 and TRBJ1-5; 9 nucleotides line up with TRBD1. The CDR3 has 13 residues. The J segment lost 7 bases and the V segment lost 6 bases, leaving 7 bases of the junction unmatched. In germline, CDR1 is SQVTM, CDR2 ANQGSEA. The CDR3 DNA is TGCAGCGTGGGACAGGGATACGGCCAGCCCCAGCATTTT. Translation gives CSVGQGYGQPQHF.

This clonotype was observed a few times. The gene calls are TRBV29-1 and TRBJ2-5; D unresolved. The CDR3 loop spans 13 amino acids. Germline values: CDR1 SQVTM, CDR2 ANQGSEA. V was cut by 3 bases and J by 2 bases, with 10 bases left in between. This chain's CDR3 is CSVDGLVQETQYF. The CDR3, as DNA: TGCAGCGTTGACGGTTTGGTGCAAGAGACCCAGTACTTC.

A word on this clonotype: A read error may account for a junction end that differs from germline. The chain couples TRBV20-1 to TRBJ1-6; TRBD1 aligns across 7 bases. This CDR3 is built from 13 residues. Germline CDR1 DFQATT, CDR2 SNEGSKA (reference sequence). CDR3 region: CSAKGTVNSPLHF. The CDR3 region has the DNA TGCAGCGCTAAGGGGACAGTCAATTCACCCCTCCACTTT.

This rearrangement joins TRBV6-5 to TRBJ2-3; D is possibly TRBD1 (6 bases). Germline values: CDR1 MNHEY, CDR2 SVGAGI. V was clipped by 2 bases and J by 0 bases, with 15 bases between them. CDR3 size: 17 residues. The CDR3 loop reads CASSYGDRLASTDTQYF. The DNA for the CDR3 is TGTGCCAGCAGTTACGGAGACAGGCTAGCTAGCACAGATACGCAGTATTTT.

This clonotype appeared a few times. The V and J genes are TRBV4-3 and TRBJ2-3, with D unresolved. Between the trimmed V and J ends, which lost 0 bases and 2 bases, there was a span of 9 bases. Germline V gene data show CDR1 as LGHNA and CDR2 as YSLEER. CDR3 length: 15 residues. CDR3 sequence reads: CASSQELILTDTQYF. The DNA of the CDR3 is TGCGCCAGCAGCCAAGAGCTGATTCTCACAGATACGCAGTATTTT.

This clonotype was seen a handful of times. The chain joins TRBV2 to TRBJ1-2; D call uncertain. There are 11 residues in the CDR3. Deletions cut 9 bases from V and 8 bases from J, with 13 bases between. The germline CDR1 and CDR2 sequences are SNHLY and FYNNEI. CDR3 in DNA: TGTGCCAGGGCGCGAAATGGAGGCTACACCTTC. It is translated as CARARNGGYTF.

This clonotype was observed a few times. The chain couples TRBV30 to TRBJ1-1, with D maybe TRBD1 (6 bases). The V end lost 4 bases, the J end lost 1 base, and 10 bases lay between the germline ends. CDR3 length: 13 residues. CDR1 is GTSNPN and CDR2 is SVGIG in the germline V gene (reference sequence). CDR3 coding DNA: TGTGCCTGGATTTGGACAGCGAACACTGAAGCTTTCTTT. Protein: CAWIWTANTEAFF.

This clonotype was recorded a few times. V gene TRBV7-9 combines with J gene TRBJ2-7, with D perhaps TRBD1 or TRBD2 (6 bases each). Germline assignment: CDR1 SEHNR and CDR2 FQNEAQ (reference sequence). Trimming stripped 3 bases from V and 6 bases from J, with 12 bases between. This CDR3 is 13 amino acids long. The CDR3 loop reads CASSFGGPGEQYF. CDR3 in DNA: TGTGCCAGCAGCTTTGGGGGGCCCGGCGAGCAGTACTTC.

The V and J genes are TRBV6-2 or TRBV6-3 and TRBJ2-6, with D perhaps matching TRBD1 (6 bases). Germline V gene data show CDR1 as MNHEY and CDR2 as SVGEGT. V dropped 4 bases and J dropped 0 bases, with 10 bases sitting between them. This CDR3 has 16 residues. The CDR3 sequence: CASSWGPSSGANVLTF. In nucleotides, the CDR3 is TGTGCCAGCAGTTGGGGGCCTTCCTCTGGGGCCAACGTCCTGACTTTC.

This clonotype showed up just a few times. The chain is built from TRBV29-1 and TRBJ1-5, with D possibly matching TRBD1 (6 bases). CDR3 length equals 14 residues. V was cut by 4 bases and J by 1 base, with 11 bases left in between. Germline CDR1 SQVTM, CDR2 ANQGSEA. The CDR3 nucleotides read TGCAGCGTTGCCCAGGGGCTGAGCAATCAGCCCCAGCATTTT. Protein product: CSVAQGLSNQPQHF.

The table lists this clonotype with a few counts. The V gene is TRBV4-1, the J gene TRBJ1-6; 9 positions match TRBD1. CDR3 length equals 15 residues. V lost 4 bases to trimming and J lost 8 bases; unmatched junction nucleotides: 6. CDR1 is MGHRA and CDR2 is YSYEKL in the germline V gene. CDR3 sequence reads: CASSPGQGEDSPLHF. CDR3 nucleotide sequence: TGCGCCAGCAGCCCGGGACAGGGAGAGGATTCACCCCTCCACTTT.

A few counts support this clonotype. The chain uses TRBV20-1 and TRBJ2-5; TRBD2 matches at 11 bases. The CDR3 is made up of 16 amino acids. V shed 3 bases and J 5 bases; nucleotides not matched to a gene: 11. CDR1 is DFQATT, CDR2 SNEGSKA, per germline (reference sequence). The CDR3 DNA reads as TGCAGTGCTAGGGCACTAGCGGGGGCCCCACTCGAGACCCAGTACTTC. It yields the protein CSARALAGAPLETQYF.

This sequence joins TRBV20-1 and TRBJ2-1, with D maybe TRBD2 (6 bases). Deletions cut 3 bases from V and 0 bases from J, with 6 bases between. Germline loops: CDR1 DFQATT, CDR2 SNEGSKA (reference sequence). CDR3 size: 13 residues. DNA of the CDR3: TGCAGTGCTAGCGGGAGCTCCTACAATGAGCAGTTCTTC. It specifies CSASGSSYNEQFF.

There are a few counts of this clonotype. This rearrangement joins TRBV9 to TRBJ2-2, with a weak D call TRBD2 (6 bases). The CDR3 consists of 15 residues. Trimming pared 0 bases from V and 5 bases from J, leaving 11 bases between. The germline V gene encodes CDR1 SGDLS and CDR2 YYNGEE. The CDR3 here is CASSVGWRGTGELFF. CDR3 in DNA: TGTGCCAGCAGCGTAGGGTGGAGGGGAACCGGGGAGCTGTTTTTT.

This clonotype was picked up a small number of times. This chain joins TRBV7-9 and TRBJ2-1, with D perhaps TRBD1 or TRBD2 (6 bases each). V was trimmed by 2 bases and J by 8 bases, leaving 16 bases between them. Germline CDR1 reads SEHNR; CDR2 reads FQNEAQ (reference sequence). The CDR3 is 15 residues long. Here the CDR3 reads CASSLRGLTGDEQFF. The DNA for the CDR3 is TGTGCCAGCAGCTTACGGGGGCTCACCGGGGATGAGCAGTTCTTC. Drawing the rest from reference TRBV7-9 and TRBJ2-1, the complete variable domain is DTGVSQNPRHKITKRGQNVTFRCDPISEHNRLYWYRQTLGQGPEFLTYFQNEAQLEKSRLLSDRFSAERPKGSFSTLEIQRTEQGDSAMYLCASSLRGLTGDEQFFGPGTRLTVL.

The V and J genes are TRBV6-5 and TRBJ2-7; D is perhaps TRBD1 (6 bases). Trimming shortened V by 8 bases and J by 5 bases, and 19 bases separated the two germline ends. Germline CDR1 and CDR2: MNHEY and SVGAGI. The CDR3 has 14 amino acids. This chain's CDR3 is CASGLLGTIDEQYF. CDR3 bases: TGTGCCAGCGGCCTCCTTGGGACAATTGACGAGCAGTACTTC.

This clonotype was found a few times. The V and J genes are TRBV6-1 and TRBJ2-3, with D possibly being TRBD2 (5 bases). Trimming took 5 bases from V and 13 from J, leaving 22 bases between them. CDR1 and CDR2 from the germline V gene are MNHNS and SASEGT. CDR3 size: 14 residues. In DNA, the CDR3 is TGTGCCAGCAGTCCTCAAAGCGGAGCGGTCCGAGAGTATTTT. Its protein product is CASSPQSGAVREYF.

This clonotype was detected only a few times. Here the CDR3 reads CASSQDPAETQDQYF. The CDR3 DNA is TGTGCCAGCAGCCAAGATCCGGCGGAGACACAGGACCAGTACTTC. This sequence joins TRBV4-2 and TRBJ2-5, with D maybe TRBD1 (5 bases). With 0 bases removed from V and 10 bases from J, the gap between germline ends came to 18 bases. Germline assignment: CDR1 LGHNA and CDR2 YNFKEQ. The CDR3 consists of 15 residues.

This clonotype came up a few times. This rearrangement joins TRBV18 to TRBJ2-2; 9 bases are shared with TRBD1. The CDR3 runs to 16 residues. With 4 bases clipped from V and 2 bases from J, the junction kept 5 bases outside the gene matches. The germline gives CDR1 KGHSH, CDR2 LQKENI. CDR3 region: CASSLRQGGNTGELFF. The CDR3 DNA sequence: TGTGCCAGCTCACTACGACAGGGGGGCAACACCGGGGAGCTGTTTTTT.